This entry lists 32 T cell receptor beta chains sequenced from one sample in a study of prognosis after radiotherapy for stage I lung cancer. Two-round multiplex PCR on genomic DNA was the method by which TCR beta CDR3 was amplified. Round one of PCR was performed, and it used primers specific to each TRBV and TRBJ gene. TCRdb recomputed calls from the multiplex PCR reads with MiXCR, one row per CDR3 protein. The table has about 35,000 distinct CDR3 sequences, 30% to 35% seen once. Sequences were derived from PBMCs, sampled before or after stereotactic body radiation therapy (not recorded which). These receptors were collected from a donor aged 50 or older with non-small cell lung cancer.

There are a few counts of this clonotype. Given a much more abundant clone one base away, this may be a read error. The chain employs TRBV6-1 and TRBJ1-4; the D gene is possibly TRBD1 (6 bases). Germline assignment: CDR1 MNHNS and CDR2 SASEGT. The CDR3 has 16 residues. Trimming left V 7 bases short and J 4 bases short, with 19 bases between. CDR3 nucleotides: TGTGCCAGCATCAAAAGGGGGTCCCCGTGTAATGAAAAACTGTTTTTT. Protein: CASIKRGSPCNEKLFF.

This clonotype was seen only a few times. This chain uses TRBV29-1 with TRBJ2-1; no definite D call. CDR1 and CDR2 (germline): SQVTM, ANQGSEA. The CDR3 runs 11 residues. Trimming removed 2 bases from V and 7 bases from J, with 6 bases in between. DNA of the CDR3: TGCAGCGTTGAAAGGCCGAATGAGCAGTTCTTC. Amino acid sequence: CSVERPNEQFF.

In the case of this clonotype: One end of the junction does not line up with germline, which may come from a read error. This rearrangement joins TRBV20-1 to TRBJ2-7, with 7 bases fitting TRBD1. Germline-derived CDR1 and CDR2 are DFQATT and SNEGSKA (reference sequence). The CDR3 totals 14 residues. The CDR3 DNA reads TGCAATGCTTCACCGGACAGGTCGTACTACGAGCAGTACTTC. Amino acids: CNASPDRSYYEQYF.

This clonotype was seen a few times. The genes are TRBV28 and TRBJ2-7, with D tentatively TRBD1 (7 bases). This CDR3 has 14 amino acids. Trimming took 6 bases from V and 7 from J, leaving 19 bases between them. Germline V gene lookup returns CDR1 MDHEN and CDR2 SYDVKM. The CDR3 here is CASSTDREVMEQYF. In DNA form, the CDR3 reads TGTGCCAGCAGCACAGACAGGGAGGTGATGGAGCAGTACTTC.

The sample holds many counts of this clonotype. The rearrangement uses TRBV7-8 and TRBJ2-2; D call uncertain. Germline-derived CDR1 and CDR2 are SGHVS and FQNEAQ. Trimming pared 3 bases from V and 0 bases from J, leaving 11 bases between. The CDR3 spans 16 residues. The CDR3 DNA reads TGTGCCAGCAGCTTCCTGACGTTCCCGAACACCGGGGAGCTGTTTTTT. This codes for CASSFLTFPNTGELFF.

Notes on this clonotype: It may be a read error: a sequence one base away is much more abundant. This chain connects TRBV10-3 to TRBJ1-2; D is unclear. The CDR3 loop spans 14 amino acids. V was trimmed by 0 bases and J by 10 bases, leaving 15 bases between them. Germline lookup yields CDR1 ENHRY and CDR2 SYGVKD. The CDR3 DNA is TGTGCCATCAGTGAGTCACATTCCCTAATGGACTACACCTTC. This codes for CAISESHSLMDYTF.

The sample holds many counts of this clonotype. This rearrangement joins TRBV5-4 to TRBJ1-4; TRBD1 is a possible D gene (5 bases). CDR1 is SGHNT and CDR2 is YYREEE in the germline V gene (reference sequence). Trimming pared 0 bases from V and 4 bases from J, leaving 10 bases between. The CDR3 covers 15 residues. This CDR3 is CASSLGGDYNEKLFF. CDR3 bases: TGTGCCAGCAGCTTGGGTGGGGACTATAATGAAAAACTGTTTTTT.

This clonotype occurred many times. This chain joins TRBV18 and TRBJ2-3, with D maybe TRBD1 (6 bases). The CDR3 is 15 residues long. Trimming took off 3 bases at V and 4 bases at J, with 14 bases between the two ends. Germline V gene sequence: CDR1 KGHSH, CDR2 LQKENI. CDR3 nucleotide sequence: TGTGCCAGCTCACCGGGGGCCCAACGGGCAGATACGCAGTATTTT. Its protein is CASSPGAQRADTQYF.

This clonotype was observed many times. The J gene is TRBJ2-2, the V gene TRBV11-2; TRBD1 aligns across 10 bases. The J segment lost 0 bases and the V segment lost 3 bases, leaving 7 bases of the junction unmatched. The CDR3 runs 18 residues. From germline, CDR1 is SGHAT and CDR2 FQNNGV. The CDR3 DNA is TGTGCCAGCAGCTTTTCAGGGACAGGGGATCCGAACACCGGGGAGCTGTTTTTT. Its protein is CASSFSGTGDPNTGELFF. The whole variable domain, filled in from reference TRBV11-2 and TRBJ2-2, reads EAGVAQSPRYKIIEKRQSVAFWCNPISGHATLYWYQQILGQGPKLLIQFQNNGVVDDSQLPKDRFSAERLKGVDSTLKIQPAKLEDSAVYLCASSFSGTGDPNTGELFFGEGSRLTVL.

This clonotype was counted ten times or more. The rearrangement uses TRBV28 and TRBJ2-1; 7 bases are shared with TRBD1. This CDR3 contains 14 residues. The V and J ends lost 6 bases and 8 bases, in that order; junction bases with no gene match: 10. Germline V lookup: CDR1 MDHEN, CDR2 SYDVKM. In DNA, the CDR3 is TGTGCCAGCAGCACCTTCGGACAGGCATATGAGCAGTTCTTC. Amino acids: CASSTFGQAYEQFF. Complete variable domain (other parts from reference TRBV28 and TRBJ2-1): DVKVTQSSRYLVKRTGEKVFLECVQDMDHENMFWYRQDPGLGLRLIYFSYDVKMKEKGDIPEGYSVSREKKERFSLILESASTNQTSMYLCASSTFGQAYEQFFGPGTRLTVL.

By proportion, this clonotype is medium-sized. The CDR3 region is CASSYGITYGYTF. CDR3 coding DNA: TGTGCCAGCAGTTACGGGATAACCTATGGCTACACCTTC. The chain recombines TRBV6-5 with TRBJ1-2; D ambiguous. The CDR3 sequence is 13 residues long. The V end lost 2 bases, the J end lost 4 bases, and 8 bases lay between the germline ends. Germline-derived CDR1 and CDR2 are MNHEY and SVGAGI.

This clonotype was seen only a few times. This chain joins TRBV12-3 or TRBV12-4 and TRBJ1-2; D unresolved. V lost 4 bases, J lost 4 bases, and 10 bases lay in between. The CDR3 spans 13 residues. The CDR3 here is CASSSPGTYGYTF. CDR3 bases: TGTGCCAGCAGTTCCCCAGGTACCTATGGCTACACCTTC.

With respect to this clonotype: A far more abundant clone sits one base away, making this likely a read error. The chain uses TRBV6-4 and TRBJ1-2; TRBD1 is a possible D gene (5 bases). Germline values: CDR1 MRHNA, CDR2 SNTAGT. The CDR3 is made up of 17 amino acids. Trimming took 8 bases from V and 2 from J, leaving 24 bases between them. The CDR3 is CASHSRRREIWNYGYTF. CDR3 DNA sequence: TGTGCCAGCCACTCGCGGCGCAGGGAGATTTGGAACTATGGCTACACCTTC.

As to this clonotype: The junction does not match germline at one end; this may be a read error. The V gene is TRBV2, the J gene TRBJ1-2; D remains unclear. This CDR3 region has 13 residues. Germline assignment: CDR1 SNHLY and CDR2 FYNNEI. In DNA, the CDR3 is TGTGCCAGCAGTCTTGACAAAGCGGATGGCTGCACCTTC. Its protein product is CASSLDKADGCTF.

This clonotype was observed at least ten times. V usage is TRBV24-1 and J usage is TRBJ2-5; 8 nucleotides agree with TRBD2. Germline CDR1 is KGHDR and CDR2 is SFDVKD. Trimming at V came to 6 bases and at J to 1 base, leaving 6 bases not matched to a gene. This CDR3 comprises 15 residues. CDR3 DNA sequence: TGTGCCACCAGTTCCAGCGGGGGCCGCCAAGAGACCCAGTACTTC. Its protein product is CATSSSGGRQETQYF.

Concerning this clonotype: This probably arose from a read error, given a far larger clone one base away. The chain carries TRBV11-2 and TRBJ2-7, with D possibly being TRBD2 (5 bases). This CDR3 has 12 amino acids. Deletions cut 3 bases from V and 6 bases from J, with 9 bases between. Germline CDR1 is SGHAT and CDR2 is FQNNGV. The CDR3 protein is CASSFVASEQYF. DNA for the CDR3: TGTGCCAGCAGCTTTGTAGCGAGCGAGCAGTACTTC.

The rearrangement links TRBV3-1 to TRBJ1-3; D is unresolved. The V end lost 0 bases, the J end lost 0 bases, and 6 bases lay between the germline ends. Germline CDR1 is LGHDT and CDR2 is YNNKEL (reference sequence). The CDR3 spans 15 residues. CDR3 sequence reads: CASSQDRSSGNTIYF. CDR3 sequence (DNA): TGTGCCAGCAGCCAAGATCGGTCCTCTGGAAACACCATATATTTT.

This rearrangement joins TRBV6-2 or TRBV6-3 to TRBJ1-2, with 7 positions matching TRBD1. CDR1 and CDR2 (germline): MNHEY, SVGEGT. V was pared by 2 bases and J by 6 bases, with 3 bases of the junction left unmatched. CDR3 size: 13 residues. CDR3 nucleotide sequence: TGTGCCAGCAGTTACAGGGGGCGAGATGGCTACACCTTC. Translated: CASSYRGRDGYTF.

This clonotype was detected ten times or more. CDR3 coding DNA: TGCAGCGTTGGGAGCCTGAACACTGAAGCTTTCTTT. Its protein product is CSVGSLNTEAFF. The V gene is TRBV29-1, the J gene TRBJ1-1; D ambiguous. Germline-derived CDR1 and CDR2 are SQVTM and ANQGSEA. The CDR3 sequence is 12 residues long. V was cut by 4 bases and J by 0 bases, with 6 bases left in between.

Only one count was recorded for this clonotype. The rearrangement links TRBV7-2 to TRBJ2-7; TRBD2 agrees at 8 bases. This CDR3 spans 16 amino acids. The germline V gene encodes CDR1 SGHTA and CDR2 FQGNSA. Trimming took 5 bases from V and 2 from J; bases not matched to a gene: 11. CDR3 loop: CASSTSPLAGTYEQYF. The CDR3 DNA reads TGTGCCAGCAGCACCTCCCCTCTAGCGGGTACCTACGAGCAGTACTTC.

The rearrangement joins TRBV29-1 to TRBJ2-2, with 7 bases fitting TRBD2. Germline values: CDR1 SQVTM, CDR2 ANQGSEA. CDR3 length equals 15 residues. Germline trimming cut 4 bases from V and 0 bases from J; bases unmatched to any gene: 5. DNA for the CDR3: TGCAGCGTTGTAGGAGGGACTACGAACACCGGGGAGCTGTTTTTT. This codes for CSVVGGTTNTGELFF.

By its share, this clonotype is medium-sized. The J gene is TRBJ1-1, the V gene TRBV30, with TRBD1 as a possible D gene (6 bases). The length of the CDR3 is 15 residues. Deletions cut 0 bases from V and 1 base from J, with 12 bases between. Germline loops: CDR1 GTSNPN, CDR2 SVGIG (reference sequence). The CDR3, as DNA: TGTGCCTGGAGTGTACCGGGGGCAGGGAACACTGAAGCTTTCTTT. It specifies CAWSVPGAGNTEAFF.

This clonotype was counted many times. The CDR3 is CASSPLRSGETQYF. In DNA, the CDR3 is TGCGCCAGCAGCCCACTACGGAGTGGAGAGACCCAGTACTTC. The chain couples TRBV5-1 to TRBJ2-5; no reliable D call. The CDR3 is 14 amino acids. Germline lookup yields CDR1 SGHRS and CDR2 YFSETQ. V was shortened by 4 bases and J by 4 bases, with 14 bases between the two germline ends.

This clonotype showed up many times. The rearrangement links TRBV19 to TRBJ1-4; D unresolved. Germline V gives CDR1 LNHDA, CDR2 SQIVND (reference sequence). The CDR3 length is 15 residues. Trimming removed 3 bases at V and 3 bases at J, with 11 bases between. The DNA of the CDR3 is TGTGCCAGTAGTATGAGGGTGGCGGCTAATGAAAAACTGTTTTTT. Amino acid sequence: CASSMRVAANEKLFF.

Of note for this clonotype: At one end, the junction sequence differs from germline, possibly due to a read error. The chain links TRBV5-1 to TRBJ2-1; TRBD1 is a possible D gene (6 bases). CDR3 length: 16 residues. Germline CDR1 and CDR2: SGHRS and YFSETQ. The CDR3 reads CASSLVQGWFIDEQFF. CDR3 DNA sequence: TGCGCCAGCAGCCTCGTACAGGGTTGGTTTATCGATGAGCAGTTTTTC.

Concerning this clonotype itself: It differs at one base from a far larger clone, so likely a read error. This chain connects TRBV6-5 to TRBJ2-2; no firm D call. The CDR3 covers 14 residues. Between the trimmed V and J ends, which lost 7 bases and 0 bases, there was a span of 9 bases. The germline V gene has CDR1 MNHEY and CDR2 SVGAGI. In nucleotides, the CDR3 is TGTGCCAGCAATATTATCGCGAACACCGGGGAGCTGTTTTTT. Translated: CASNIIANTGELFF.

This clonotype was detected many times. The chain employs TRBV20-1 and TRBJ1-1; D call uncertain. Deletions cut 7 bases from V and 6 bases from J, with 18 bases between. This CDR3 is 13 amino acids long. Germline CDR1 reads DFQATT; CDR2 reads SNEGSKA (reference sequence). CDR3 in DNA: TGCAGTGTCCCAAGAGAAGCATCCGCTGAAGCTTTCTTT. It specifies CSVPREASAEAFF.

This clonotype was detected many times. V and J are TRBV20-1 and TRBJ2-5, with a weak D call TRBD2 (5 bases). The CDR3 spans 11 residues. Germline V lookup: CDR1 DFQATT, CDR2 SNEGSKA (reference sequence). V gave up 6 bases and J gave up 4 bases, with 9 bases separating them. The DNA of the CDR3 is TGCAGTGCATACGGAGGAGAGACCCAGTACTTC. Amino acid sequence: CSAYGGETQYF.

This rearrangement joins TRBV6-1 to TRBJ2-1; D remains unclear. The V end was cut by 11 bases, the J end by 6 bases, with 20 bases between. The CDR3 extends over 14 amino acids. The V gene's germline CDR1 is MNHNS and CDR2 SASEGT. CDR3 loop: CAGARLTIPNEQFF. The CDR3 DNA is TGTGCCGGAGCGCGTCTTACCATTCCCAATGAGCAGTTCTTC.

This clonotype was detected ten times or more. V is TRBV11-2 and J is TRBJ2-5, with D possibly matching TRBD2 (6 bases). Germline V gene sequence: CDR1 SGHAT, CDR2 FQNNGV. V lost 5 bases to trimming and J lost 4 bases, with 20 bases between them. The CDR3 is made up of 16 amino acids. The CDR3, as DNA: TGTGCCAGCAGCGCCGCCCGCGGGGCCACTCCAGAGACCCAGTACTTC. This encodes CASSAARGATPETQYF.

Ten or more counts support this clonotype. The genes are TRBV6-1 and TRBJ1-5; D gene ambiguous. V was shortened by 7 bases and J by 0 bases, with 7 bases between the two germline ends. This CDR3 has 13 residues. Germline V gene lookup returns CDR1 MNHNS and CDR2 SASEGT. The CDR3 region is CASTRTSNQPQHF. In nucleotides, the CDR3 is TGTGCCAGCACCAGGACTAGCAATCAGCCCCAGCATTTT.

This clonotype was seen repeatedly, ten times or more. In DNA, the CDR3 is TGTGCCAGCAGTCTTGACTGGTGGGGCACCGGGGAGCTGTTTTTT. Translation: CASSLDWWGTGELFF. This rearrangement joins TRBV6-1 to TRBJ2-2; D not resolved. The CDR3 sequence is 15 residues long. Germline V gene data show CDR1 as MNHNS and CDR2 as SASEGT. V dropped 5 bases and J dropped 4 bases, with 14 bases sitting between them.